A single sample is the source of the 6 T cell receptor beta chains below, sequenced in a study of blood T cell repertoires in COVID-19. The method was immunoSEQ multiplex PCR; TCRdb's version includes in-frame clones alone and lacks a portion of them. Of some 70,000 clones in the sample, about 88% were seen once. The sample consisted of peripheral blood. These receptors originate from a man aged 70-80 years with active or convalescent COVID-19.

The chain joins TRBV5-1 to TRBJ2-3, with 7 bases that match TRBD2. Germline trimming cut 4 bases from V and 5 bases from J; bases unmatched to any gene: 4. Germline V gives CDR1 SGHRS, CDR2 YFSETQ. This CDR3 comprises 13 residues. This chain's CDR3 is CASSPIAGDTQYF. CDR3 nucleotide sequence: TGCGCCAGCAGCCCAATAGCGGGAGATACGCAGTATTTT.

The V and J genes are TRBV18 and TRBJ2-2; TRBD2 is a possible D gene (5 bases). CDR3 length: 14 residues. V shed 0 bases and J shed 4 bases, with 6 bases lying between them. Germline V gene sequence: CDR1 KGHSH, CDR2 LQKENI. The CDR3 region is CASSPPTTTGELFF. CDR3 DNA sequence: TGTGCCAGCTCACCACCGACTACCACCGGGGAGCTGTTTTTT.

The chain links TRBV28 to TRBJ2-7; no reliable D call. Between the trimmed V and J ends, which lost 2 bases and 3 bases, there was a span of 5 bases. The CDR3 extends over 12 amino acids. CDR1 and CDR2 from the germline V gene are MDHEN and SYDVKM. The CDR3 region is CASSLAGYEQYF. CDR3 DNA sequence: TGTGCCAGCAGTTTAGCAGGCTACGAGCAGTACTTC.

This clone was detected a few times. This chain links TRBV27 with TRBJ1-1; 7 nucleotides align to TRBD1. Germline values: CDR1 MNHEY, CDR2 SMNVEV (reference sequence). The CDR3 totals 18 residues. The trim removed 6 bases at V and 0 bases at J, leaving 16 bases unmatched. CDR3 region: CASSPVTGARGLNTEAFF. For the CDR3, the DNA is TGTGCCAGCAGCCCCGTAACAGGGGCTAGGGGGCTGAACACTGAAGCTTTCTTT.

This chain joins TRBV6-5 and TRBJ2-7; D perhaps matches TRBD2 (5 bases). Trimming pared 8 bases from V and 0 bases from J, leaving 11 bases between. Per the germline V gene, CDR1 is MNHEY and CDR2 is SVGAGI. The CDR3 spans 13 residues. This chain's CDR3 is CASEGASSYEQYF. CDR3 DNA sequence: TGTGCCAGCGAGGGCGCGAGCTCCTACGAGCAGTACTTC.

The chain combines TRBV11-2 with TRBJ2-2; 7 bases match TRBD1. CDR1 is SGHAT and CDR2 is FQNNGV in the germline V gene. This CDR3 has 16 residues. V lost 1 base, J lost 3 bases, and 5 bases stayed unmatched. The CDR3 sequence is CASSLARGPYTGELFF. The CDR3, as DNA: TGTGCCAGCAGCTTAGCAAGGGGGCCGTACACCGGGGAGCTGTTTTTT.